What follows are 2 T cell receptor beta chains derived from one specimen sequenced in a study of T cell responses to AZD1222 COVID-19 vaccine. Assay: immunoSEQ multiplex PCR; the TCRdb copy retains only in-frame clones and omits some. This sample yields about 120,000 clones, of which just under 95% are seen a single time; 2.5% to 3% belongs to the top ten. Material: peripheral blood, obtained on day 0 of AZD1222 vaccination. These receptors were taken from an adult in good health.

The rearrangement joins TRBV4-2 to TRBJ2-7; the match to TRBD2 covers 8 bases. From germline, CDR1 is LGHNA and CDR2 YNFKEQ. CDR3 length equals 16 residues. Germline trimming cut 0 bases from V and 3 bases from J; bases unmatched to any gene: 7. CDR3 DNA: TGTGCCAGCAGCCAAGATAGGCTAGCGGGTGTCTACGAGCAGTACTTC. Encoded protein: CASSQDRLAGVYEQYF.

The chain combines TRBV11-2 with TRBJ1-3, with D possibly TRBD1 on 6 matching bases. Trimming left V 1 base short and J 6 bases short, with 7 bases between. Germline loops: CDR1 SGHAT, CDR2 FQNNGV. This CDR3 has 13 residues. In DNA, the CDR3 is TGTGCCAGCAGCTTAGGACAGGAAAACACCATATATTTT. Its translation is CASSLGQENTIYF.